A single TCR beta chain is shown here with its context. This CDR3 is also generated by other DNA sequences in the sample. This sample was included in a study of shared clonotypes between healthy human individuals. The V gene's germline CDR1 is SGHRS and CDR2 YFSETQ. V lost 0 bases and J lost 0, with 7 bases in between. The CDR3 runs 14 residues. Assay used: immunoSEQ multiplex PCR; TCRdb lists only in-frame clones, some missing. The sample carries some 240,000 clones, 50% to 80% recorded once. Sequencing was done on a sample of memory CD4+ T cells sorted from blood. Documented subset: CD45RA-negative fraction. The receptor comes from a man aged 25-45 years in good health. V usage is TRBV5-1 and J usage is TRBJ2-7; D is ambiguous. Here the CDR3 reads CASSLVGSSYEQYF. CDR3 DNA: TGCGCCAGCAGCTTGGTAGGGTCCTCCTACGAGCAGTACTTC.